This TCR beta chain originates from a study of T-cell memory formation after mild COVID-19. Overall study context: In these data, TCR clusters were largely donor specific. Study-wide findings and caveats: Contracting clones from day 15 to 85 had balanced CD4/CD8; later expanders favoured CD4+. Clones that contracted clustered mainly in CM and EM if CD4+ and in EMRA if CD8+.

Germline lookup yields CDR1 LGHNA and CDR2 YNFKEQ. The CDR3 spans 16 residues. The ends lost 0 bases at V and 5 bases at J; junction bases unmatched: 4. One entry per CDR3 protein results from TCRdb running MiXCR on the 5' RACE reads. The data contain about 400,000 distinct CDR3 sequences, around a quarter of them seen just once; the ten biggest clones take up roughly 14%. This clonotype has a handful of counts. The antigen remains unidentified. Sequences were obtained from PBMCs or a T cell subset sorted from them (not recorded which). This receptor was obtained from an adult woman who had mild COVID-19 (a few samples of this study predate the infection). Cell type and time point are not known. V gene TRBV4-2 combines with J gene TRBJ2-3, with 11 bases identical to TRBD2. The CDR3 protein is CASSQDLAGGGDTQYF. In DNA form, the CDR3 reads TGTGCCAGCAGCCAAGATCTAGCGGGGGGTGGAGATACGCAGTATTTT.